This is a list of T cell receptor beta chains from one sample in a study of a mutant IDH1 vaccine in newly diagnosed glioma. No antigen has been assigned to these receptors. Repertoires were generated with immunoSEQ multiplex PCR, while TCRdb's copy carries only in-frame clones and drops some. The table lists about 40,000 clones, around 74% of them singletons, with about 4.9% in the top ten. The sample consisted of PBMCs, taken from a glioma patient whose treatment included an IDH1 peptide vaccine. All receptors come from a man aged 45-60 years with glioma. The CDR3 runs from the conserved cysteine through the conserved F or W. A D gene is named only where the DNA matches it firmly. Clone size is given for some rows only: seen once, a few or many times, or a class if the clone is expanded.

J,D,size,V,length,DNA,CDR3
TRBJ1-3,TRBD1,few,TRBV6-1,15,TGTGCCAGCAGTGCACAGGGGCCCTCTGGAAACACCATATATTTT,CASSAQGPSGNTIYF
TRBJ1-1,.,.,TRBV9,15,TGTGCCAGCAGCGTAGGGAGAGAAGGCGACACTGAAGCTTTCTTT,CASSVGREGDTEAFF
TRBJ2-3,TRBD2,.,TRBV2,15,TGTGCCAGCAGGGGGAGCGGGGGGGACACAGATACGCAGTATTTT,CASRGSGGDTDTQYF
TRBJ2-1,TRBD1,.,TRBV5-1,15,TGCGCCAGCAGCTCCCGGGGACAGGGGTACAATGAGCAGTTCTTC,CASSSRGQGYNEQFF
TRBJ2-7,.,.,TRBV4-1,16,TGCGCCAGCAGCCAGCTGGGAGGACGGGACAGATACGAGCAGTACTTC,CASSQLGGRDRYEQYF
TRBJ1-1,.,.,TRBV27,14,TGTGCCACCCAGAGGCAGTTCCAGAACACTGAAGCTTTCTTT,CATQRQFQNTEAFF
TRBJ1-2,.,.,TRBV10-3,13,TGTGCCACTAAGCGGGGGGGGAACTATGGCTACACCTTC,CATKRGGNYGYTF
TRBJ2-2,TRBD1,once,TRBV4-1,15,TGCGCCAGCAGCCCGCCTGACAGGGGGCCCGGGGAGCTGTTTTTT,CASSPPDRGPGELFF
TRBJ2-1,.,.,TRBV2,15,TGTGCCAGCATGAAGGGTGGGGGGGCATTCGATGAGCAGTTCTTC,CASMKGGGAFDEQFF
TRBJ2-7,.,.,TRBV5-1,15,TGCGCCAGCAGCTTGCGGGTCGCAGGCTCCTACGAGCAGTACTTC,CASSLRVAGSYEQYF
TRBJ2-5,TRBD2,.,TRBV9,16,TGTGCCAGCAGCGTAGGGAATAGCGGGGGGACGGAGACCCAGTACTTC,CASSVGNSGGTETQYF
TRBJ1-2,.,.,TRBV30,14,TGTGCGCAAAACGGGGGGTCGGCTAGCTATGGCTACACCTTC,CAQNGGSASYGYTF
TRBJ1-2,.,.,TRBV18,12,TGTGCCAGCTCACCGGACTTCTATGGCTACACCTTC,CASSPDFYGYTF
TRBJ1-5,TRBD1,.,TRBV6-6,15,TGTGCCAGCAGGAATCAGGGGGGAAGCAATCAGCCCCAGCATTTT,CASRNQGGSNQPQHF
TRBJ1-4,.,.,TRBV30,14,TGTGCCTGGAGTTCTCTGGGGTCGGACGAAAAACTGTTTTTT,CAWSSLGSDEKLFF
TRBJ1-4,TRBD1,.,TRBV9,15,TGTGCCAGCAGCGAGGGGGACAGAACTAATGAAAAACTGTTTTTT,CASSEGDRTNEKLFF
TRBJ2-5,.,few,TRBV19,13,TGTGCCAGTAGTATTATCTCCCAAGAGACCCAGTACTTC,CASSIISQETQYF
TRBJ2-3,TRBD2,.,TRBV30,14,TGTGCCTGGAGGAACAGCGGGGGGGGCCGTGGGCAGTATTTT,CAWRNSGGGRGQYF
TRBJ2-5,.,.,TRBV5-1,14,TGCGCCAGCAGTTCCGTCGGGGTGCGGGAGACCCAGTACTTC,CASSSVGVRETQYF
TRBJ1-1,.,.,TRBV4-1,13,TGCGCCAGCAGCCAAGTTCAGAACACTGAAGCTTTCTTT,CASSQVQNTEAFF
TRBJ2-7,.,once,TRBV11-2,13,TGTGCCAGCAGCTCCCTGAGTGTGGGGGGCGAAAACTTC,CASSSLSVGGENF
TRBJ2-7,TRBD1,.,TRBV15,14,TGTGCCACCAGCCCTGGGACAGGGGGATACGAGCAGTACTTC,CATSPGTGGYEQYF